The source of this T cell receptor beta chain is a study of beta chain features in type 1 diabetes. What was sequenced were expressed TCRB transcripts, since all of the isolated RNA had been reverse transcribed. The read count averaged about 3.3 million across naive, central memory and regulatory T cell samples. This table comes from immunoSEQ multiplex PCR, and its TCRdb copy is limited to in-frame clones, with some not included. The table lists fewer than 900,000 clones, about a sixth of them singletons. Study-level results: Moderate but significant shortening of TCRB CDR3s was recorded in all four CD4+ subsets from Type 1 diabetes patients. High TCR expression in some cells could lead to their over-representation in cDNA sequencing.

Each donor gave one heparinised blood draw averaging roughly 100 mL. Germline CDR1 and CDR2: ENHRY and SYGVKD. CDR3 length: 14 residues. V was pared by 4 bases and J by 4 bases, with 5 bases of the junction left unmatched. With regard to this clone: Its antigen is not identified. Other DNA variants within this sample encode the same CDR3.

The origin of this receptor is a woman younger than 30 in good health. Sequencing used naive CD4+ T cells from blood. V gene TRBV10-3 combines with J gene TRBJ2-7; 9 nucleotides agree with TRBD1. For the CDR3, the DNA is TGTGCCATCAGTGGGGGGACAGGGTCTTACGAGCAGTACTTC. This translates into CAISGGTGSYEQYF.